This is a list of T cell receptor beta chains from one sample in a study of cytomegalovirus exposure and HLA in healthy donors. TCRdb's table, derived via immunoSEQ multiplex PCR, lists solely in-frame clones and lacks some. Among about 100,000 clones listed, approximately 78% were seen once. Material for sequencing was PBMCs. The source is a woman aged 55-75 years in good health and CMV-seronegative. The CDR3 runs from the conserved cysteine through the conserved F or W. The D gene is left open where the match is weak. The size field is filled for only some rows; it gives once, few, many or a size class.

TRBV25-1	-	-	TRBJ2-1	TGTGCCAGCAGTGGACAGGCTTCGTACAATGAGCAGTTCTTC	CASSGQASYNEQFF
TRBV7-9	-	TRBD1	TRBJ1-2	TGTGCCAGCAGCCCCTACCCGCGCGGGGACAGAGACTATGGCTACACCTTC	CASSPYPRGDRDYGYTF
TRBV30	-	-	TRBJ1-5	TGTGCCTGGAGTCCAGGGGTAGGACAGCCCCAGCATTTT	CAWSPGVGQPQHF
TRBV18	-	TRBD1	TRBJ1-4	TGTGCCAGCTCACCGGCACAGGGGTCGGAAAAACTGTTTTTT	CASSPAQGSEKLFF
TRBV5-1	few	-	TRBJ2-7	TGCGCCAGCAGCCTGAACAGGGCCTACGAGCAGTACTTC	CASSLNRAYEQYF
TRBV5-6	-	-	TRBJ2-7	TGTGCCAGCAGCTTGGGGAGGGGGCGCACCTACGAGCAGTACTTC	CASSLGRGRTYEQYF
TRBV7-7	once	TRBD2	TRBJ2-1	TGTGCCAGCAGCCTCGGACTAGCGGGAGGGAATGAGCAGTTCTTC	CASSLGLAGGNEQFF
TRBV7-9	few	TRBD1	TRBJ2-1	TGTGCCAGCAGCTTAGGTTACGGGACAGTGGGGGATGAGCAGTTCTTC	CASSLGYGTVGDEQFF
TRBV15	once	-	TRBJ1-6	TGTGCCACCAGCAGACTGACCCGGGCCAATGGGGAGCATTCACCCCTCCACTTT	CATSRLTRANGEHSPLHF
TRBV5-1	once	-	TRBJ1-4	TGCGCCAGCAGCTTGGGGGGGGGAGAGGAAAAACTGTTTTTT	CASSLGGGEEKLFF
TRBV15	few	-	TRBJ1-4	TGTGCCACCAGCGAGCCACCAACGAATGAAAAACTGTTTTTT	CATSEPPTNEKLFF
TRBV27	-	-	TRBJ2-1	TGTGCCAGCGGCACGGGACTGGCGAATCTTAGGTTCTTC	CASGTGLANLRFF
TRBV7-9	once	-	TRBJ2-7	TGTGCCAGCAGCTTTTCAGAGGGGGTCAACGAGCAGTACTTC	CASSFSEGVNEQYF
TRBV7-9	-	-	TRBJ2-2	TGTGCCAGCCCGACCGCTTTGGGGGGTTACCCCGGGGAGCTGTTTTTT	CASPTALGGYPGELFF
TRBV6-5	-	TRBD1	TRBJ2-2	TGTGCCAGCAGTTGGACAGGCCCCGACACCGGGGAGCTGTTTTTT	CASSWTGPDTGELFF
TRBV27	-	-	TRBJ2-1	TGTGCCAGCAGTTTGAGTGAATCGTTGAATTACAATGAGCAGTTCTTC	CASSLSESLNYNEQFF
TRBV6-5	-	-	TRBJ1-1	TGTGCCAGCAGTTACTCTGGCGGGGGCTCTGAAGCTTTCTTT	CASSYSGGGSEAFF
TRBV30	few	TRBD1	TRBJ2-1	TGTGCCTGGAGTTTTGGGACAGACTACAATGAGCAGTTCTTC	CAWSFGTDYNEQFF
TRBV27	-	-	TRBJ1-4	TGTGCCAGCAGTTCCAGGGAAGGCGAAAAACTGTTTTTT	CASSSREGEKLFF
TRBV5-1	-	TRBD1	TRBJ1-6	TGCGCCAGCAGCTTGTCCAGGGGGAATTCACCCCTCCACTTT	CASSLSRGNSPLHF
TRBV27	-	TRBD1	TRBJ2-2	TGTGCCAGCAGTTTAAACACAGGGGGCGGGGCCGGGGAGCTGTTTTTT	CASSLNTGGGAGELFF
TRBV25-1	-	-	TRBJ1-2	TGTGCCAGCAGTGAAGCCCTCACGGACAGTAATAACTATGGCTACACCTTC	CASSEALTDSNNYGYTF
TRBV19	-	TRBD1	TRBJ1-5	TGTGCCAGTAGTATAGCCGGGACAGGGTCCCTATTTAGGGGCAATCAGCCCCAGCATTTT	CASSIAGTGSLFRGNQPQHF
TRBV6-5	-	TRBD1	TRBJ2-7	TGTGCCAGCAGCCTCGACAGGGTCCCCTACGAGCAGTACTTC	CASSLDRVPYEQYF